This TCR beta chain is from a study of spatial heterogeneity in lung cancer. TCRdb re-analysed the 5' RACE reads in MiXCR, keeping a single row per CDR3 protein. This table has tens of thousands of distinct CDR3 sequences, approximately 14% appearing once. This clonotype was counted between two and nine times. CDR3 length: 14 residues. The ends were cut back, 4 bases at V and 8 bases at J, with 14 bases in the middle. The germline V gene has CDR1 MNHEY and CDR2 SVGAGI. Time point specified: sample taken at primary tumor resection. Whole RNA obtained from tumor, nontumor lung or frozen PBMC underwent sequencing without sorting.

V is TRBV6-5 and J is TRBJ1-4; no firm D call. This clonotype originated in a male donor with early-stage non-small cell lung cancer. The sample in question was PBMCs, obtained at surgery. The CDR3 sequence is CASSFGLKREKLFF. The CDR3 region has the DNA TGTGCCAGCAGTTTTGGACTTAAACGGGAAAAACTGTTTTTT.